This entry describes one T cell receptor beta chain. Its antigen remains undetermined. Base qualities are not recorded, but no much larger clone differs from it by a single base. This sample is drawn from a study of shared clonotypes between healthy human individuals (dated by TCRdb to about 2020). General notes on the study: A couple of women and a few men aged 18 to 49 years were included in the cohort. For each donor, CD4 naive and CD4 memory were each given three plates, CD8 naive was given two plates, and CD8 memory was given one plate. Blood TCR repertoires of five healthy adults were deeply sequenced to estimate repertoire size and the extent of clonotype sharing between individuals. To increase sequencing depth and limit assay-specific biases, TCR repertoire library preparation and sequencing were carried out by different laboratories using diverse techniques. Each donor's leukapheresis produced roughly between roughly 0.85 and 9.5 billion PBMCs. Broader findings and caveats from the paper: Pairwise subsampling led to the expectation that sequencing depth would affect the degree of clonotype sharing among donors. The small number of donors limited the genetic and exposure-history diversity represented. Larger estimated clonotype richness was generally found for naive subsets than for memory subsets. Only blood was sampled, and tissue TCR repertoires likely differ from those in blood. Compared with non-shared clonotypes, clonotypes shared by all four sorted-subset donors had higher generation probabilities. Rarefaction of sorted-subset datasets indicated incomplete sequencing despite the large sequencing depth. When a few donors were compared, the shared fraction of clonotypes was about 5% for naive CD4, about 4% for naive CD8, 2% to 2.5% for memory CD4, and approximately 0.4% for memory CD8.

Healthy HIV-negative adults with no recently reported acute infections or vaccinations were included as donors. All donors were Caucasian adults living in Nashville, Tennessee, USA. CD4+ T cells were enriched through magnetic negative selection, after which naive cells were positively selected on CD45RA and the remaining negative fraction served as the memory subset. Blood was collected by leukapheresis, and PBMCs were isolated by Ficoll-Histopaque density gradient centrifugation and then cryopreserved in liquid nitrogen vapor phase. Analytical flow cytometry was used to check the purity and quantity of each magnetically sorted T cell population. From each sorted fraction, genomic DNA was isolated and quantified by UV absorbance on a Nanodrop 2000c. From the cysteine up to the phenylalanine, the CDR3 has a length of 11 residues. Just the 33-base CDR3 DNA is kept, in frame starting at base 1. From the germline V gene, CDR1 is SNHLY and CDR2 is FYNNEI. Trimming at the junction amounts to 2 bases on V and 10 bases on J, and the germline ends lie 8 bases apart.

Using the deep immunoSEQ assay, multiplex PCR amplified TCR CDR3 regions from genomic DNA. Extracted genomic DNA from each cell subset was distributed evenly across all wells of several immunoSEQ 96-well plates, and each plate was treated as a replicate. Each replicate PCR for sorted subsets received roughly 0.2 ug genomic DNA, equal to tens of thousands of T cell genomes. The purified libraries were quantified using a Qubit 3.0 fluorometer, sized with a Bioanalyzer 2100, and then quantified again using the KAPA Library Quantification kit. Every immunoSEQ 96-well plate was sequenced on a dedicated single-read 150-cycle Illumina NextSeq 550 flow cell. The authors' pipeline ran thus. Because the immunoSEQ output held only junctional sequences and lacked quality scores, the filtering could not match the filtering applied to full-length reads. To assign V/J genes and CDR3, sequences were annotated using PyIR, a Python wrapper for IgBLAST v1.9, with IMGT germline references. Reads were filtered out if the reads had weak V/J assignments (E-value above 1e-6), no CDR3, stop codons, out-of-frame junctions, or ambiguous translated residues. V3J clonotypes were defined as sequences sharing the same inferred V gene, J gene, and CDR3 amino acid sequence. Percentage overlap between repertoires was calculated by dividing the number of shared unique clonotypes by the size of the smaller repertoire. Three approaches were used to assess repertoire richness: RTK rarefaction, the Chao1 estimator, and Recon v2.1 estimates of unobserved clonotypes. For all TCRbeta clonotypes obtained by the gDNA method from several donors, generation probabilities were computed with OLGA. The immuneACCESS repertoire file appears here via TCRdb, limited to in-frame rearrangements. These files lack a portion of the clones; in checked studies, under half of the deficit traces to unresolved V genes, and the cause of the others is not known. For V, J and clone size, that table is used; D and trimming come from the DNA. For this sample the table gives approximately 2,300,000 clones, of which just under 95% were detected only once. Clones ranked in the top ten supply 0.37% of the sample.

Recombination connected TRBV2 to TRBJ2-5; no D gene is confidently identified. The sequence was obtained from a man younger than 35 in good health. Some clones in this sample may be carry-over from other donors' samples. The sample comprised naive CD4+ T cells from PBMCs. Explained via the paper, the cell subset or site label denotes: CD45RA+ positively selected. The nucleotides read TGTGCCAGCAGTGAAAATGCTCACCAGTACTTC. The encoded protein is CASSENAHQYF.